These 27 T cell receptor beta chains originate from one sample sequenced in a study of T-cell reconstitution after alpha-beta-depleted transplantation in children. The authors prepared the TCRbeta library with unique molecular identifiers. TCRdb re-analysed the PCR reads in MiXCR, keeping a single row per CDR3 protein. In the table there are 700,000 to 950,000 distinct CDR3 sequences, around 17% of which are singletons. The source material was PBMCs, mostly from graft donor cells, sampled 360 days after TCRalphabeta/CD19-depleted stem cell transplant. The source is a male patient younger than 18 who had a stem cell transplant for acute lymphoblastic leukemia, so the T cells may come from the graft donor.

The chain has TRBV20-1 and TRBJ2-7; the D is unclear. V lost 6 bases, J lost 4 bases, and 16 bases lay in between. Germline CDR1 reads DFQATT; CDR2 reads SNEGSKA (reference sequence). This CDR3 has 13 amino acids. The CDR3 DNA is TGCAGTGCCCCGATAGGATATCTTTACGAGCAGTACTTC. Its translation: CSAPIGYLYEQYF.

This clonotype has just a few counts. CDR3 in amino acids: CSVRVGRLGNQPQHF. The CDR3 bases are TGCAGTGTCAGGGTGGGGCGGCTCGGCAATCAGCCCCAGCATTTT. The chain is built from TRBV20-1 and TRBJ1-5; maybe TRBD1 (5 bases). The germline V gene encodes CDR1 DFQATT and CDR2 SNEGSKA (reference sequence). V lost 7 bases and J 2 bases, leaving 18 bases between the germline ends. The CDR3 loop spans 15 amino acids.

The chain employs TRBV10-3 and TRBJ1-1; TRBD1 is a possible D gene (5 bases). V lost 4 bases, J lost 14 bases, and 17 bases lay in between. The CDR3 length is 12 residues. Germline loops: CDR1 ENHRY, CDR2 SYGVKD. In nucleotides, the CDR3 is TGTGCCATCAGTGGCGGAGGACCAAGGGACTTCTTT. It encodes CAISGGGPRDFF.

In this sample, this clonotype turned up many times. The CDR3 DNA sequence: TGTGCCATCAGTGAGTGGCGCAGCGCCTACGAGCAGTACTTC. It encodes CAISEWRSAYEQYF. The V call is TRBV10-3, the J call TRBJ2-7, with D unresolved. Germline V lookup: CDR1 ENHRY, CDR2 SYGVKD. The CDR3 loop spans 14 amino acids. Trimming pared 1 base from V and 2 bases from J, leaving 9 bases between.

This clonotype turned up a few times. The genes are TRBV20-1 and TRBJ2-7; a weak D match, TRBD1 (5 bases). Germline CDR1 DFQATT, CDR2 SNEGSKA (reference sequence). The CDR3 sequence is 14 residues long. The V end lost 3 bases, the J end lost 0 bases, and 12 bases lay between the germline ends. CDR3 residues: CSASFGRDSYEQYF. Written as DNA, the CDR3 is TGCAGTGCTAGCTTCGGCAGGGACTCCTACGAGCAGTACTTC.

This clonotype came up a few times. The chain uses TRBV20-1 and TRBJ2-7; D perhaps matches TRBD2 (6 bases). The ends were cut back, 0 bases at V and 3 bases at J, with 15 bases in the middle. The CDR3 consists of 15 residues. CDR1 is DFQATT and CDR2 is SNEGSKA in the germline V gene (reference sequence). CDR3 amino acids: CSARDVRGSRYEQYF. DNA of the CDR3: TGCAGTGCTAGAGATGTTCGGGGGTCACGCTACGAGCAGTACTTC.

In regard to this clonotype: A much more abundant neighbour one base away suggests this may be a read error. This chain connects TRBV12-3 or TRBV12-4 to TRBJ2-5; 7 bases map to TRBD1. CDR3 length: 14 amino acids. V shed 2 bases, J shed 3 bases, and the junction held 3 bases outside the gene matches. Here the CDR3 reads CASSLPGTEETQYF. The DNA of the CDR3 is TGTGCCAGCAGTTTACCCGGGACAGAAGAGACCCAGTACTTC.

The chain links TRBV5-1 to TRBJ2-7; D perhaps matches TRBD2 (6 bases). Trimming took off 0 bases at V and 7 bases at J, with 14 bases between the two ends. CDR3 length equals 14 residues. Per germline, CDR1 SGHRS and CDR2 YFSETQ. CDR3 residues: CASSLAIGREEQYF. DNA for the CDR3: TGCGCCAGCAGCTTGGCCATTGGGCGGGAAGAGCAGTACTTC.

The rearrangement joins TRBV4-1 to TRBJ2-6, with D perhaps matching TRBD1 or TRBD2 (6 bases each). The CDR3 consists of 20 residues. The germline V and J ends were trimmed by 0 bases and 4 bases, with 22 bases remaining between them. Germline loops: CDR1 MGHRA, CDR2 YSYEKL. The CDR3 loop is CASSQDTLRGALKGANVLTF. Written as DNA, the CDR3 is TGCGCCAGCAGCCAAGATACCTTGAGGGGGGCGCTTAAGGGGGCCAACGTCCTGACTTTC.

This clonotype appeared many times. One end of the junction varies from germline; a read error may be responsible. The chain combines TRBV5-1 with TRBJ2-7; 9 positions match TRBD1. Germline V gives CDR1 SGHRS, CDR2 YFSETQ. The CDR3 is 14 residues long. The CDR3 loop is CASSLGQGLYEQYF. CDR3 nucleotides: TGTGCCAGCAGCTTAGGACAGGGGTTGTACGAGCAGTACTTC.

This clonotype has only a few counts. V and J are TRBV12-2 and TRBJ2-5; the D call of TRBD1 is as the table states it, not checked on the DNA. TRBV12-2 is a pseudogene segment. The CDR3 spans 19 residues. The CDR3 DNA is TGTGCAAGTCGCTTCCGTGCTCCCATTGGACAGGACCCCCAAGAGACCCAGTACTTC. It codes for CASRFRAPIGQDPQETQYF.

This clonotype was observed a handful of times. The junction does not match germline at one end; this may be a read error. The chain links TRBV5-1 to TRBJ2-7, with 14 nucleotides matching TRBD2. CDR1 is SGHRS and CDR2 is YFSETQ in the germline V gene. CDR3 size: 15 residues. The chain's CDR3 is CASSPEATSGRAEGF. For the CDR3, the DNA is TGCGCCAGCAGTCCCGAGGCGACTAGCGGGAGGGCCGAGGGCTTC.

The chain couples TRBV5-1 to TRBJ2-2; TRBD2 aligns across 7 bases. The CDR3 contains 16 residues. Trimming cost V 4 bases and J 5 bases; bases outside gene matches: 11. Germline lookup yields CDR1 SGHRS and CDR2 YFSETQ. The CDR3 region is CASSLLAEGNTGELFF. In DNA, the CDR3 is TGCGCCAGCAGCCTCCTAGCGGAGGGGAATACCGGGGAGCTGTTTTTT. Complete variable domain (other parts from reference TRBV5-1 and TRBJ2-2): KAGVTQTPRYLIKTRGQQVTLSCSPISGHRSVSWYQQTPGQGLQFLFEYFSETQRNKGNFPGRFSGRQFSNSRSEMNVSTLELGDSALYLCASSLLAEGNTGELFFGEGSRLTVL.

Concerning this clonotype: The junction differs from germline at one of its ends, possibly a read error. The genes are TRBV12-3 or TRBV12-4 and TRBJ2-1, with 8 bases aligning to TRBD2. The CDR3 runs 15 residues. CDR3 sequence reads: CASSLAGPPHNEQFF. In DNA, the CDR3 is TGTGCCAGCAGTCTAGCGGGCCCACCCCACAATGAGCAGTTCTTC.

This rearrangement joins TRBV23-1 to TRBJ2-7, with D perhaps matching TRBD1 (6 bases). TRBV23-1 is designated an ORF whose function remains uncertain. The CDR3 extends over 13 amino acids. V gave up 6 bases and J gave up 5 bases, with 14 bases separating them. The CDR3: CASRGHKVNEQYF. CDR3 coding DNA: TGCGCCAGCAGGGGACATAAGGTCAACGAGCAGTACTTC.

This clonotype appeared a few times. J is TRBJ2-1 and V is TRBV5-4; TRBD2 is a possible D gene (5 bases). The V end lost 6 bases, the J end lost 6 bases, and 16 bases lay between the germline ends. CDR1 and CDR2 from the germline V gene are SGHNT and YYREEE (reference sequence). This CDR3 has 14 amino acids. As DNA, the CDR3 is TGTGCCAGCACCCCCGGGTATCGGGGCAATGAGCAGTTCTTC. Its translation is CASTPGYRGNEQFF. Full variable domain (outside the CDR3, taken from reference TRBV5-4 and TRBJ2-1): ETGVTQSPTHLIKTRGQQVTLRCSSQSGHNTVSWYQQALGQGPQFIFQYYREEENGRGNFPPRFSGLQFPNYSSELNVNALELDDSALYLCASTPGYRGNEQFFGPGTRLTVL.

This clonotype has a handful of counts. The chain recombines TRBV20-1 with TRBJ2-3, with unresolved D. V lost 4 bases, J lost 5 bases, and 13 bases lay in between. There are 13 residues in the CDR3. Germline V gene sequence: CDR1 DFQATT, CDR2 SNEGSKA (reference sequence). CDR3 loop: CSAIERPGDTQYF. CDR3 in DNA: TGCAGTGCTATCGAGAGGCCGGGAGATACGCAGTATTTT.

The genes are TRBV9 and TRBJ2-7; the D is unclear. The V end lost 0 bases, the J end lost 1 base, and 8 bases lay between the germline ends. The CDR3 runs 14 residues. Germline V CDR1 and CDR2: SGDLS, YYNGEE. CDR3 bases: TGTGCCAGCAGCGTAGCGACGGAGTCCTACGAGCAGTACTTC. Translation gives CASSVATESYEQYF.

Remarks on this clonotype: A much larger clone differs by one base, so this may be a read error. The chain recombines TRBV12-3 or TRBV12-4 with TRBJ2-4, with a possible D match to TRBD2 (5 bases). This CDR3 comprises 16 residues. This chain's CDR3 is CDSSFGGPLAKNIQYF. In DNA form, the CDR3 reads TGTGACAGCAGTTTTGGAGGTCCTCTAGCCAAAAACATTCAGTACTTC.

The chain joins TRBV25-1 to TRBJ2-7; 7 nucleotides line up with TRBD2. This CDR3 has 14 amino acids. V was clipped by 3 bases and J by 3 bases; unmatched bases: 5. The germline CDR1 and CDR2 sequences are MGHDK and SYGVNS. The CDR3 here is CASSDLAGGYEQYF. The CDR3 region has the DNA TGTGCCAGCAGTGATTTAGCGGGCGGCTACGAGCAGTACTTC.

The chain links TRBV2 to TRBJ2-1; 10 nucleotides line up with TRBD2. The germline CDR1 and CDR2 sequences are SNHLY and FYNNEI. The CDR3 has 14 amino acids. Trimming at V came to 11 bases and at J to 6 bases, leaving 10 bases not matched to a gene. DNA of the CDR3: TGTGCCCGTCGGGTAGCGGGAGGAGGCAATGAGCAGTTCTTC. Translating it yields CARRVAGGGNEQFF.

There are a few counts of this clonotype. The CDR3 coding sequence is TGTGCCAGCAGTTACAGCCAAGGAGAGACCCAGTACTTC. Translating it yields CASSYSQGETQYF. This sequence joins TRBV6-5 and TRBJ2-5; D not resolved. V lost 2 bases and J 4 bases, leaving 8 bases between the germline ends. CDR3 length: 13 amino acids. The V gene's germline CDR1 is MNHEY and CDR2 SVGAGI.

This clonotype was found a few times. The chain is built from TRBV3-1 and TRBJ2-1; no clear D gene. CDR1 is LGHDT and CDR2 is YNNKEL in the germline V gene (reference sequence). The CDR3 runs to 16 residues. Trimming stripped 2 bases from V and 0 bases from J, with 11 bases between. The CDR3, as DNA: TGTGCCAGCAGCCAAAACGGACCGAACTCCTACAATGAGCAGTTCTTC. Residues: CASSQNGPNSYNEQFF.

The sample holds a few counts of this clonotype. The J gene is TRBJ1-4, the V gene TRBV29-1; maybe TRBD1 (5 bases). V was trimmed by 0 bases and J by 8 bases, leaving 16 bases between them. Germline assignment: CDR1 SQVTM and CDR2 ANQGSEA. CDR3 length: 15 residues. In DNA, the CDR3 is TGCAGCGTTGAAGATCTTCCTGGAGGGGAAGAAAAACTGTTTTTT. This encodes CSVEDLPGGEEKLFF.

V gene TRBV5-1 combines with J gene TRBJ2-3, with 8 bases identical to TRBD2. Germline CDR1 and CDR2: SGHRS and YFSETQ. V dropped 0 bases and J dropped 2; count of bases not matched to a gene: 8. The CDR3 runs 17 residues. CDR3 coding DNA: TGCGCCAGCAGCTTGGCCCCTAATAGCGGGATCACAGATACGCAGTATTTT. Translating it yields CASSLAPNSGITDTQYF.

This clonotype came up a few times. The chain combines TRBV27 with TRBJ2-7; D may be TRBD2 (5 bases). Germline V gene lookup returns CDR1 MNHEY and CDR2 SMNVEV (reference sequence). This CDR3 is built from 13 residues. V lost 7 bases and J lost 0, with 10 bases in between. This CDR3 is CASKTGSSYEQYF. The CDR3, as DNA: TGTGCCAGCAAGACGGGGAGCTCCTACGAGCAGTACTTC.

The V gene is TRBV7-2, the J gene TRBJ2-1, with D possibly TRBD2 on 5 matching bases. V lost 5 bases and J 5 bases, leaving 16 bases between the germline ends. The germline CDR1 and CDR2 sequences are SGHTA and FQGNSA. The CDR3 sequence is 15 residues long. For the CDR3, the DNA is TGTGCCAGCAGCCTTATGGAGGCATCCCACAATGAGCAGTTCTTC. Translated: CASSLMEASHNEQFF.